Listed below are T cell receptor beta chains from one sample, sequenced in a study of T cell changes during pregnancy in multiple sclerosis. Some clones are missing from TCRdb's copy, which holds only in-frame ones; the method was immunoSEQ multiplex PCR. The sample has tens of thousands of clones; approximately 92% are singletons. Specimen: peripheral blood, collected in the first trimester of pregnancy. The source is a female donor with multiple sclerosis, enrolled in a pregnancy study. CDR3s include the opening cysteine and the closing phenylalanine or tryptophan.

>TRBV19
CASALGGGDEQYF
>TRBV7-3
CASSLKGSGRRLPNYGYTF
>TRBV11-3
CASSLGRASGRRTDTQYF
>TRBV9
CASSARTGGIPSPYNEQFF
>TRBV5-1
CASSGSGPYEQYF
>TRBV19
CASSPGLAGEVSSYNEQFF
>TRBV5-6
CASSLISFLNIQYF
>TRBV4-1
CTSSQDLAGGGVREFF
>TRBV7-8
CASSSTTEAYEQYF
>TRBV19
CASSMGGTGRYEQYF
>TRBV6-5
CASSYNRARGNTIYF
>TRBV5-4
CASSYHRGADTQYF
>TRBV2
CASTEVGLAGRGEQFF
>TRBV6-4
CASSALAGGPGTQYF
>TRBV30
CAWSRLKRQGQETQYF
>TRBV5-1
CASSRTGTGVHEQFF
>TRBV19
CASSKTGGADSPLHF
>TRBV18
CASWAGGRNYGYTF
>TRBV7-9
CASSHKDRLNTEAFF
>TRBV10-3
CATQGGWNTEAFF
>TRBV7-6
CASSLSGTSPYEQYF
>TRBV7-9
CASSAGRDRAYEQYF
>TRBV28
CASSSGQGSSYEQYF
>TRBV27
CASSSGKHYGYTF